Following are 9 T cell receptor beta chains from one sample sequenced in a study of CD8 T cells in ankylosing spondylitis. MiXCR was run by TCRdb on the 5' RACE reads, yielding one entry per CDR3 protein. This table holds around 220,000 distinct CDR3 sequences, about 11% found once. The sequenced material came from blood, either unsorted or a sorted T cell fraction (not recorded which). These TCRs come from a male donor with ankylosing spondylitis or in good health (not recorded which).

V and J are TRBV5-1 and TRBJ2-3, with 9 bases lining up with TRBD2. Germline V gene lookup returns CDR1 SGHRS and CDR2 YFSETQ. V gave up 0 bases and J gave up 6 bases; unmatched junction bases: 5. The CDR3 spans 15 residues. CDR3 nucleotide sequence: TGCGCCAGCAGCTTGGCTAGCGGGGTGGGGGATACGCAGTATTTT. Protein sequence: CASSLASGVGDTQYF.

This clonotype has a handful of counts. CDR3 sequence: CASSQVQGLETQYF. The CDR3 bases are TGTGCCAGCAGCCAAGTACAGGGGCTAGAGACCCAGTACTTC. This rearrangement joins TRBV4-2 to TRBJ2-5, with 7 positions matching TRBD1. The CDR3 sequence is 14 residues long. Germline V gene sequence: CDR1 LGHNA, CDR2 YNFKEQ. With V trimmed by 1 base and J by 4 bases, 3 bases remained unmatched.

This clonotype was counted many times. J is TRBJ2-1 and V is TRBV12-3 or TRBV12-4; 8 nucleotides align to TRBD2. The CDR3 has 15 residues. The V and J ends lost 5 bases and 6 bases, in that order; junction bases with no gene match: 9. As DNA, the CDR3 is TGTGCCAGCAGTCCCGGGACTAGGGGGGTCAATGAGCAGTTCTTC. Amino acid sequence: CASSPGTRGVNEQFF.

The V gene is TRBV12-3 or TRBV12-4, the J gene TRBJ1-6; 12 nucleotides align to TRBD1. With 5 bases clipped from V and 9 bases from J, the junction kept 5 bases outside the gene matches. The CDR3 has 15 residues. CDR3 protein: CASSLGGQGASPLHF. The CDR3 DNA sequence: TGTGCCAGCAGTCTAGGGGGACAGGGGGCTTCACCCCTCCACTTT.

There are many counts of this clonotype. The rearrangement links TRBV20-1 to TRBJ1-2; D remains unclear. V gave up 8 bases and J gave up 0 bases, with 13 bases separating them. CDR1 and CDR2 from the germline V gene are DFQATT and SNEGSKA (reference sequence). This CDR3 spans 13 amino acids. CDR3: CSPPPSSNYGYTF. CDR3 DNA: TGCAGTCCACCCCCGTCGTCTAACTATGGCTACACCTTC.

This clonotype was seen many times. This sequence joins TRBV11-2 and TRBJ2-1; D unclear. The CDR3 extends over 13 amino acids. Germline CDR1 and CDR2: SGHAT and FQNNGV. Trimming stripped 5 bases from V and 7 bases from J, with 12 bases between. CDR3 loop: CASSQNAVNEQFF. DNA for the CDR3: TGTGCCAGCAGCCAAAATGCGGTGAATGAGCAGTTCTTC.

This clonotype came up many times. The chain links TRBV7-3 to TRBJ2-2; no definite D call. Germline values: CDR1 SGHTA, CDR2 FQGTGA. The V end was cut by 5 bases, the J end by 2 bases, with 12 bases between. This CDR3 is built from 15 residues. CDR3 residues: CASSPGLGNTGELFF. The CDR3 DNA reads as TGTGCCAGCAGCCCCGGTCTGGGCAACACCGGGGAGCTGTTTTTT.

Note on this clonotype: Sequence at one end of the junction differs from germline and may be a read error. V and J are TRBV12-3 or TRBV12-4 and TRBJ2-2; perhaps TRBD2 as D (6 bases). The CDR3 totals 13 residues. The CDR3: CASSLWGSGGLFF. The CDR3 DNA sequence: TGTGCCAGCAGTTTATGGGGGTCCGGGGGGCTGTTTTTT.

This clonotype was seen ten or more times. CDR3 loop: CASSPTPGQGYEQYF. For the CDR3, the DNA is TGTGCCAGCAGCCCAACACCGGGACAGGGATACGAGCAGTACTTC. V and J are TRBV3-1 and TRBJ2-7; 9 nucleotides align to TRBD1. The germline V gene encodes CDR1 LGHDT and CDR2 YNNKEL (reference sequence). This CDR3 has 15 residues. The J segment lost 4 bases and the V segment lost 4 bases, leaving 8 bases of the junction unmatched.